Shown below are 18 T cell receptor beta chains from a single sample sequenced in a study of cytomegalovirus exposure and HLA in healthy donors (TCRdb year 2017). Library generation was performed with the immunoSEQ multiplex PCR assay. For the multiplex PCR, a mixture combining 60 forward primers for TCR Vbeta segments and 13 reverse primers for TCR Jbeta segments was used. Imported from immuneACCESS, the table was reduced by TCRdb to in-frame sequences with V and J called. These copies leave out some clones; in studies compared against another copy, an unresolved V gene accounts for under half, and the cause of the remainder is not known. Across this sample there are roughly 200,000 clones, with about 78% seen only once. The top ten clonotypes cover about 2.7% of the sample. Sequencing used PBMCs. Every receptor here comes from a woman aged 30 to 39 in good health and CMV-seronegative.

V is TRBV19 and J is TRBJ1-5, with TRBD1 matching over 9 bases. CDR3 length: 16 residues. The J segment lost 6 bases and the V segment lost 7 bases, leaving 13 bases of the junction unmatched. Germline V CDR1 and CDR2: LNHDA, SQIVND (reference sequence). As DNA, the CDR3 is TGTGCCAGTACCCAACTTGGACAGGGGATCTCTCAGCCCCAGCATTTT. Amino acids: CASTQLGQGISQPQHF. The full variable domain, completed using reference TRBV19 and TRBJ1-5, is DGGITQSPKYLFRKEGQNVTLSCEQNLNHDAMYWYRQDPGQGLRLIYYSQIVNDFQKGDIAEGYSVSREKKESFPLTVTSAQKNPTAFYLCASTQLGQGISQPQHFGDGTRLSIL.

For this clone: The junction shows a germline mismatch at one end, possibly a read error. The chain carries TRBV7-9 and TRBJ1-6; D unclear. This CDR3 region has 12 residues. Germline V gene data show CDR1 as SEHNR and CDR2 as FQNEAQ (reference sequence). For the CDR3, the DNA is TGTTCCAGCGGACTAAATAATTCACCCCTCCACTTT. As protein: CSSGLNNSPLHF. The full variable domain, completed using reference TRBV7-9 and TRBJ1-6, is DTGVSQNPRHKITKRGQNVTFRCDPISEHNRLYWYRQTLGQGPEFLTYFQNEAQLEKSRLLSDRFSAERPKGSFSTLEIQRTEQGDSAMYLCSSGLNNSPLHFGNGTRLTVT.

V and J are TRBV9 and TRBJ1-3, with unresolved D. Trimming took 7 bases from V and 0 from J, leaving 8 bases between them. The germline gives CDR1 SGDLS, CDR2 YYNGEE. The CDR3 runs 13 residues. CDR3: CASWSSSGNTIYF. CDR3 in DNA: TGTGCCAGCTGGAGCAGCTCTGGAAACACCATATATTTT.

The V and J genes are TRBV2 and TRBJ2-1, with D uncertain. With 2 bases removed from V and 8 bases from J, the gap between germline ends came to 7 bases. Germline CDR1 is SNHLY and CDR2 is FYNNEI. CDR3 length: 12 amino acids. CDR3 sequence reads: CASSEQLHEQFF. CDR3 in DNA: TGTGCCAGCAGTGAACAACTCCATGAGCAGTTCTTC. Full variable domain (outside the CDR3, taken from reference TRBV2 and TRBJ2-1): EPEVTQTPSHQVTQMGQEVILRCVPISNHLYFYWYRQILGQKVEFLVSFYNNEISEKSEIFDDQFSVERPDGSNFTLKIRSTKLEDSAMYFCASSEQLHEQFFGPGTRLTVL.

The rearrangement joins TRBV29-1 to TRBJ2-4, with 8 bases matching TRBD2. Germline lookup yields CDR1 SQVTM and CDR2 ANQGSEA. The CDR3 extends over 15 amino acids. Trimming cost V 1 base and J 0 bases; bases outside gene matches: 2. The CDR3 nucleotides are TGCAGCGTTGAAGGGGCGGGAGGAGCCAAAAACATTCAGTACTTC. Its protein is CSVEGAGGAKNIQYF.

This chain joins TRBV27 and TRBJ2-2; D is unclear. The CDR3 totals 12 residues. V dropped 2 bases and J dropped 7 bases, with 5 bases sitting between them. The V gene's germline CDR1 is MNHEY and CDR2 SMNVEV (reference sequence). CDR3 sequence: CASSLTGGELFF. CDR3 DNA: TGTGCCAGCAGTTTAACGGGCGGGGAGCTGTTTTTT.

The genes are TRBV5-1 and TRBJ2-7; TRBD1 might be the D (6 bases). The CDR3 runs to 16 residues. Trimming pared 0 bases from V and 2 bases from J, leaving 15 bases between. Germline V lookup: CDR1 SGHRS, CDR2 YFSETQ. For the CDR3, the DNA is TGCGCCAGCAGCTTGGTATATTTAGGGGGACCCTACGAGCAGTACTTC. It codes for CASSLVYLGGPYEQYF. Complete variable domain (other parts from reference TRBV5-1 and TRBJ2-7): KAGVTQTPRYLIKTRGQQVTLSCSPISGHRSVSWYQQTPGQGLQFLFEYFSETQRNKGNFPGRFSGRQFSNSRSEMNVSTLELGDSALYLCASSLVYLGGPYEQYFGPGTRLTVT.

The chain joins TRBV6-5 to TRBJ1-2, with D possibly being TRBD1 (5 bases). The germline CDR1 and CDR2 sequences are MNHEY and SVGAGI. The CDR3 consists of 13 residues. The V gene lost 8 bases and the J gene lost 14 bases, with 24 bases spanning the gap. The CDR3 is CASSLGGGRGPTF. DNA for the CDR3: TGTGCCAGCTCGCTGGGGGGAGGACGGGGCCCAACCTTC.

V is TRBV7-9 and J is TRBJ1-5; D gene uncertain. Per the germline V gene, CDR1 is SEHNR and CDR2 is FQNEAQ (reference sequence). The CDR3 extends over 13 amino acids. V lost 4 bases and J lost 8, with 12 bases in between. CDR3 sequence (DNA): TGTGCCAGCAGCTCCCCCAGTGGAGAGCCCCAGCATTTT. This sequence encodes CASSSPSGEPQHF. The complete variable domain, with remaining parts taken from reference TRBV7-9 and TRBJ1-5, reads DTGVSQNPRHKITKRGQNVTFRCDPISEHNRLYWYRQTLGQGPEFLTYFQNEAQLEKSRLLSDRFSAERPKGSFSTLEIQRTEQGDSAMYLCASSSPSGEPQHFGDGTRLSIL.

This clone has only a few counts. The chain uses TRBV28 and TRBJ1-2; D is uncertain. The length of the CDR3 is 12 residues. CDR1 is MDHEN, CDR2 SYDVKM, per germline. V lost 3 bases to trimming and J lost 7 bases, with 9 bases between them. CDR3 sequence reads: CASSFTFFGYTF. The CDR3 DNA is TGTGCCAGCAGTTTTACTTTTTTTGGCTACACCTTC.

The CDR3 loop is CASSQRDRGNPEQYF. The CDR3 nucleotides are TGCGCCAGCAGCCAAAGGGACAGGGGGAACCCCGAGCAGTACTTC. V usage is TRBV4-1 and J usage is TRBJ2-7, with TRBD1 matching 11 bases. The germline CDR1 and CDR2 sequences are MGHRA and YSYEKL. V was pared by 2 bases and J by 6 bases, with 6 bases of the junction left unmatched. This CDR3 spans 15 amino acids.

For this clone: A junction end diverges from the germline sequence, so it may reflect a read error. The J gene is TRBJ1-2, the V gene TRBV7-2, with 10 bases lining up with TRBD1. Germline V gene sequence: CDR1 SGHTA, CDR2 FQGNSA. The CDR3 consists of 13 residues. The DNA for the CDR3 is TGTGCCAGCAGCGCGACAGGGGGCTATGGCTACCCCTTC. Encoded protein: CASSATGGYGYPF.

This chain connects TRBV2 to TRBJ2-6, with D possibly being TRBD1 (5 bases). Deletions cut 6 bases from V and 1 base from J, with 13 bases between. Germline V gene sequence: CDR1 SNHLY, CDR2 FYNNEI. There are 16 residues in the CDR3. The CDR3 here is CASRPRQISGANVLTF. In DNA form, the CDR3 reads TGTGCCAGCAGACCCAGACAGATTTCTGGGGCCAACGTCCTGACTTTC.

The V and J genes are TRBV29-1 and TRBJ1-1, with TRBD1 as a possible D gene (6 bases). This CDR3 spans 17 amino acids. CDR1 and CDR2 (germline): SQVTM, ANQGSEA. V was cut by 0 bases and J by 7 bases, with 24 bases left in between. The CDR3 nucleotides are TGCAGCGTTGAAGATCAGGGGCCAGGGCTCTGGTCTGGTGAAGCTTTCTTT. The encoded protein is CSVEDQGPGLWSGEAFF. The variable domain in full, completed from reference TRBV29-1 and TRBJ1-1, reads SAVISQKPSRDICQRGTSLTIQCQVDSQVTMMFWYRQQPGQSLTLIATANQGSEATYESGFVIDKFPISRPNLTFSTLTVSNMSPEDSSIYLCSVEDQGPGLWSGEAFFGQGTRLTVV.

The rearrangement uses TRBV27 and TRBJ2-1, with D possibly matching TRBD2 (6 bases). The CDR3 runs 16 residues. Deletions cut 3 bases from V and 4 bases from J, with 16 bases between. Germline CDR1 MNHEY, CDR2 SMNVEV (reference sequence). The chain's CDR3 is CASSLTSGAEYNEQFF. The CDR3 DNA reads as TGTGCCAGCAGTTTGACGTCGGGAGCAGAGTACAATGAGCAGTTCTTC.

The chain has TRBV7-6 and TRBJ2-7; D might be TRBD1 (5 bases). Germline V gene data show CDR1 as SGHVS and CDR2 as FNYEAQ. V was pared by 1 base and J by 3 bases, with 10 bases between. The CDR3 extends over 14 amino acids. The CDR3: CASSLGSGNYEQYF. CDR3 in DNA: TGTGCCAGCAGCTTAGGTTCAGGGAACTACGAGCAGTACTTC.

The J gene is TRBJ1-4, the V gene TRBV2; TRBD1 is a possible D gene (5 bases). CDR1 and CDR2 (germline): SNHLY, FYNNEI. This CDR3 spans 16 amino acids. Trimming removed 3 bases from V and 5 bases from J, with 16 bases in between. The chain's CDR3 is CASSDYSGAQNEKLFF. The CDR3, as DNA: TGTGCCAGCAGTGACTACAGTGGGGCGCAGAATGAAAAACTGTTTTTT.

The chain joins TRBV7-6 to TRBJ2-3; D is perhaps TRBD1 (6 bases). Looked up from germline, CDR1 is SGHVS and CDR2 is FNYEAQ. The V end was cut by 3 bases, the J end by 0 bases, with 7 bases between. The CDR3 has 14 residues. The CDR3 reads CASSFGQSTDTQYF. Written as DNA, the CDR3 is TGTGCCAGCAGCTTCGGACAGAGCACAGATACGCAGTATTTT.